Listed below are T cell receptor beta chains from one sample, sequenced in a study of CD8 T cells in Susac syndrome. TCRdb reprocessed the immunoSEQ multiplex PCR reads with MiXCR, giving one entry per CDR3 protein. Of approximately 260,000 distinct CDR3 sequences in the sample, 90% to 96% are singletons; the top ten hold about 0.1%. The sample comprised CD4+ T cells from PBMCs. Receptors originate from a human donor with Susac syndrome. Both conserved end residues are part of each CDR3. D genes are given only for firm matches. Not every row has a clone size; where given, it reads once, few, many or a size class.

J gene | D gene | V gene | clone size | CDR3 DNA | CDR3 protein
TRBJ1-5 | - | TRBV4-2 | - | TGTGCCAGCAGCCAAGATGCGTCCTTCGATCAGCCCCAGCATTTT | CASSQDASFDQPQHF
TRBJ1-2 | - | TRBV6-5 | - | TGTGCCAGCATAGATACCGGATGGACATATCGTTACACCTTC | CASIDTGWTYRYTF
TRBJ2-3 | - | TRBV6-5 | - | TGTGCCAGCAGTCGTCGGGACCGACTCACAGATACGCAGTATTTT | CASSRRDRLTDTQYF
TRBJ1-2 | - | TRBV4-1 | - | TGCGCCAGCAGCCAGCAGGACATCCGGTGGGGCTACACCTTC | CASSQQDIRWGYTF
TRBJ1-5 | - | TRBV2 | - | TGTGCCAGCAGTAGGACAGCTAGCAATCAGCCCCAGCATTTT | CASSRTASNQPQHF
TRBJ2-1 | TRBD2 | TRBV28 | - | TGTGCCAGCAGTTTAGCGGGCCGGGAGGATGAGCAGTTCTTC | CASSLAGREDEQFF
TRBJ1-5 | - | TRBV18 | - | TGTGCCAGCTCACTTCAGACTCAGCCCCAGCATTTT | CASSLQTQPQHF
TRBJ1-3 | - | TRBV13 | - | TGTGCCAGCAGCCTAGGGGTATCGGGAAACACCATATATTTT | CASSLGVSGNTIYF
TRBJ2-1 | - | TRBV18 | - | TGTGCCAGCTCACCGAATTCTGCGACCTCCTACAATGAGCAGTTCTTC | CASSPNSATSYNEQFF
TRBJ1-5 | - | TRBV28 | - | TGTGCCAGCACAGGCGGGACACGCAATCAGCCCCAGCATTTT | CASTGGTRNQPQHF
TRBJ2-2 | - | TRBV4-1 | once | TGCGCCAGCAGCCCTCAAGGGACCCAAGGCACCGGGGAGCTGTTTTTT | CASSPQGTQGTGELFF
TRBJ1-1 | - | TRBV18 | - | TGTGCCAGCTCAAACGGGGGTCAGCGAGCTTTCTTT | CASSNGGQRAFF